A selection of T cell receptor beta chains follows, all from one sample in a study of radiation and T cells in renal cell carcinoma. This table comes from immunoSEQ multiplex PCR, and its TCRdb copy is limited to in-frame clones, with some not included. The sample lists about 49,000 clones; 83% were seen once. The specimen was blood, collected from a patient whose treatment included radiotherapy and nephrectomy. These receptors all come from a woman aged 70 to 79 with renal cell carcinoma. The CDR3 runs from the conserved cysteine through the conserved F or W. D genes are given only for firm matches. For some rows the clone size is stated as once, few or many, or as a class when expanded; others skip it.

size: once; D: -; V: TRBV7-3; J: TRBJ1-2; length: 13; CDR3: CASSLGGSYGYTF; DNA: TGTGCCAGCAGCTTGGGGGGGAGCTATGGCTACACCTTC
size: medium-sized; D: -; V: TRBV21-1; J: TRBJ2-1; length: 10; CDR3: CANFPGEQFF; DNA: TGTGCCAACTTCCCCGGAGAGCAGTTCTTC
size: -; D: -; V: TRBV4-1; J: TRBJ1-2; length: 17; CDR3: CASSQVRIGIRNYGYTF; DNA: TGCGCCAGCAGCCAAGTACGGATCGGGATTAGAAACTATGGCTACACCTTC
size: -; D: -; V: TRBV15; J: TRBJ1-4; length: 12; CDR3: CATMDSGEKLFF; DNA: TGTGCCACCATGGACTCAGGAGAAAAACTGTTTTTT
size: -; D: TRBD1; V: TRBV2; J: TRBJ1-6; length: 15; CDR3: CASSLRDRSNSPLHF; DNA: TGTGCCAGCAGCCTGAGGGACAGGTCAAATTCACCCCTCCACTTT
size: -; D: -; V: TRBV25-1; J: TRBJ1-3; length: 15; CDR3: CASSFSRATGNTIYF; DNA: TGTGCCAGCAGTTTTTCCAGGGCGACTGGAAACACCATATATTTT
size: -; D: TRBD2; V: TRBV6-1; J: TRBJ2-1; length: 15; CDR3: CASSEFLGGVNEQFF; DNA: TGTGCCAGCAGTGAATTTCTGGGAGGGGTCAATGAGCAGTTCTTC
size: -; D: -; V: TRBV2; J: TRBJ1-1; length: 13; CDR3: CASSETGYTEAFF; DNA: TGTGCCAGCAGTGAGACGGGTTACACTGAAGCTTTCTTT
size: once; D: TRBD2; V: TRBV29-1; J: TRBJ2-1; length: 20; CDR3: CSVVPIPGLAKREGYNEQFF; DNA: TGCAGCGTTGTCCCAATTCCGGGACTAGCAAAAAGGGAAGGGTACAATGAGCAGTTCTTC
size: -; D: -; V: TRBV15; J: TRBJ1-4; length: 15; CDR3: CATSRGKQNNEKLFF; DNA: TGTGCCACCAGCAGGGGGAAACAGAATAATGAAAAACTGTTTTTT
size: -; D: -; V: TRBV6-1; J: TRBJ1-5; length: 15; CDR3: CASSIQGYSNQPQHF; DNA: TGTGCCAGCAGTATACAGGGCTATAGCAATCAGCCCCAGCATTTT
size: few; D: -; V: TRBV19; J: TRBJ1-4; length: 13; CDR3: CASSPHRAEKLFF; DNA: TGTGCCAGTAGCCCCCACAGGGCTGAAAAACTGTTTTTT
size: -; D: -; V: TRBV27; J: TRBJ1-4; length: 13; CDR3: CATRRGVAEKLFF; DNA: TGTGCCACTCGTCGGGGAGTGGCTGAAAAACTGTTTTTT
size: few; D: -; V: TRBV9; J: TRBJ1-1; length: 13; CDR3: CASSVDGLTEAFF; DNA: TGTGCCAGCAGCGTAGACGGGCTCACTGAAGCTTTCTTT
size: few; D: -; V: TRBV29-1; J: TRBJ1-1; length: 13; CDR3: CSVVGHMNTEAFF; DNA: TGCAGCGTTGTAGGGCACATGAACACTGAAGCTTTCTTT
size: once; D: -; V: TRBV5-1; J: TRBJ2-1; length: 18; CDR3: CASSLAFLASRNYNEQFF; DNA: TGCGCCAGCAGCTTGGCCTTCCTAGCTTCCCGAAATTACAATGAGCAGTTCTTC